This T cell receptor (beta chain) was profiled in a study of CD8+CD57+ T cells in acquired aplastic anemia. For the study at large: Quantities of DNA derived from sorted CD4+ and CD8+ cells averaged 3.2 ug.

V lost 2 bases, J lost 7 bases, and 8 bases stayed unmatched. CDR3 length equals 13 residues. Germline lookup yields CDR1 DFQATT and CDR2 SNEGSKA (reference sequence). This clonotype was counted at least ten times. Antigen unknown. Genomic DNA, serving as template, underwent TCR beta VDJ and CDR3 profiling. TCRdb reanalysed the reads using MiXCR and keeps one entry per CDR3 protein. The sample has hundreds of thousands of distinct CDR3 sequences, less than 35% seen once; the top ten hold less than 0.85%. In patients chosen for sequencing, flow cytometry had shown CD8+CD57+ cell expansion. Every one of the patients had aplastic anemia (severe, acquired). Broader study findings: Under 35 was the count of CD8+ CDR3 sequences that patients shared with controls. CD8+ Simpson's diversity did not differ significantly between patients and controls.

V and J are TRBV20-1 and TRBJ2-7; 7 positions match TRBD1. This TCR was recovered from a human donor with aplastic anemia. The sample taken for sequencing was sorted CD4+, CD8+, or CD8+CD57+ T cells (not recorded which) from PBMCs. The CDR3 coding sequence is TGCAGTGCTAGAAGGGGGCAGTCGGCTGAGCAGTACTTC. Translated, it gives CSARRGQSAEQYF.